These 18 T cell receptor beta chains were all obtained from the same sample, sequenced in a study of shared clonotypes between healthy human individuals. Clones were read by immunoSEQ multiplex PCR, and TCRdb kept only the in-frame ones, dropping some. In the table there are roughly 2.4 million clones, approximately 96% of which are singletons. Sequences were obtained from naive CD4+ T cells sorted from blood. Subset here: CD45RA+ positively selected. The receptor set was obtained from a man between 18 and 29 years old in good health.

The chain employs TRBV7-6 and TRBJ2-3, with D possibly matching TRBD1 (7 bases). Trimming shortened V by 2 bases and J by 3 bases, and 12 bases separated the two germline ends. The germline V gene has CDR1 SGHVS and CDR2 FNYEAQ. CDR3 size: 15 residues. The CDR3 region is CASSLQGGATDTQYF. In DNA form, the CDR3 reads TGTGCCAGCAGCTTACAGGGGGGCGCGACAGATACGCAGTATTTT.

The chain links TRBV7-2 to TRBJ2-5, with a tentative D call TRBD2 (5 bases). CDR3 length: 16 residues. V lost 0 bases and J lost 1, with 12 bases in between. Germline CDR1 and CDR2: SGHTA and FQGNSA. The CDR3 coding sequence is TGTGCCAGCAGCTTAGCGGTCGGGGTCTCCCAAGAGACCCAGTACTTC. Translating gives CASSLAVGVSQETQYF.

V is TRBV5-1 and J is TRBJ2-3, with TRBD2 identical over 11 bases. Germline lookup yields CDR1 SGHRS and CDR2 YFSETQ. Trimming removed 2 bases from V and 2 bases from J; junction bases left unmatched: 7. CDR3 length: 17 residues. The CDR3 loop is CASSFQGTSGYTDTQYF. The CDR3 region has the DNA TGCGCCAGCAGCTTCCAGGGGACTAGCGGATACACAGATACGCAGTATTTT.

A few counts support this clone. The rearrangement uses TRBV5-1 and TRBJ2-2; D gene uncertain. Deletions cut 3 bases from V and 3 bases from J, with 9 bases between. The germline V gene encodes CDR1 SGHRS and CDR2 YFSETQ. CDR3 length equals 14 residues. The CDR3 sequence: CASSYSHDTGELFF. Written as DNA, the CDR3 is TGCGCCAGCAGCTATTCACACGACACCGGGGAGCTGTTTTTT.

This chain uses TRBV5-6 with TRBJ1-3; possible D gene TRBD1, 6 bases. The CDR3 runs 15 residues. The V gene lost 6 bases and the J gene lost 3 bases, with 16 bases spanning the gap. Germline-derived CDR1 and CDR2 are SGHDT and YYEEEE. The CDR3 nucleotides are TGTGCCAGCAAAGTAACAGGGAGTAATGGAAACACCATATATTTT. Protein sequence: CASKVTGSNGNTIYF.

This sequence joins TRBV6-4 and TRBJ2-3, with a possible D match to TRBD1 (6 bases). Germline assignment: CDR1 MRHNA and CDR2 SNTAGT. This CDR3 has 13 residues. With 4 bases removed from V and 3 bases from J, the gap between germline ends came to 8 bases. The CDR3 protein is CASSVQGTDTQYF. The CDR3 DNA follows: TGTGCCAGCAGTGTGCAGGGGACAGATACGCAGTATTTT.

V and J are TRBV18 and TRBJ2-1; tentatively, D is TRBD1 (6 bases). Deletions cut 2 bases from V and 3 bases from J, with 14 bases between. Germline V gene lookup returns CDR1 KGHSH and CDR2 LQKENI. The length of the CDR3 is 16 residues. CDR3 in DNA: TGTGCCAGCTCACCAGGGCAGGGGACGATCTACAATGAGCAGTTCTTC. This gives the protein CASSPGQGTIYNEQFF.

With regard to this clone: Other DNA sequences within the sample encode an identical CDR3. This chain links TRBV7-9 with TRBJ2-3, with D possibly being TRBD2 (6 bases). CDR1 is SEHNR and CDR2 is FQNEAQ in the germline V gene (reference sequence). Between the trimmed V and J ends, which lost 4 bases and 0 bases, there was a span of 14 bases. The CDR3 is 16 residues long. The CDR3 DNA follows: TGTGCCAGCAGCTCCCCCCCAGGGAGGAGCACAGATACGCAGTATTTT. Its protein is CASSSPPGRSTDTQYF.

The CDR3 protein is CASSHTGKSYNEQFF. As DNA, the CDR3 is TGTGCCAGCAGCCACACAGGGAAGTCCTACAATGAGCAGTTCTTC. J is TRBJ2-1 and V is TRBV7-9, with D tentatively TRBD1 (6 bases). CDR3 length equals 15 residues. V shed 5 bases and J shed 1 base, with 12 bases lying between them. The germline V gene encodes CDR1 SEHNR and CDR2 FQNEAQ (reference sequence).

This clone was detected only a few times. The chain recombines TRBV28 with TRBJ1-6; a weak D match, TRBD1 (5 bases). Trimming left V 6 bases short and J 14 bases short, with 20 bases between. Germline-derived CDR1 and CDR2 are MDHEN and SYDVKM. This CDR3 is 14 amino acids long. CDR3 in amino acids: CASRWGEVRPALHF. The CDR3, as DNA: TGTGCCAGCAGGTGGGGGGAGGTCCGTCCGGCCCTCCACTTT.

J is TRBJ1-4 and V is TRBV10-3; weak D call: TRBD1 (6 bases). The CDR3 is 13 amino acids. Trimming pared 7 bases from V and 4 bases from J, leaving 10 bases between. Germline CDR1 and CDR2: ENHRY and SYGVKD. This CDR3 is CAITGDLNEKLFF. The CDR3 DNA follows: TGTGCCATCACAGGGGACCTTAATGAAAAACTGTTTTTT.

Turning to this clone: Additional DNA sequences in this sample encode the identical CDR3. The genes are TRBV2 and TRBJ2-3; D uncertain. The CDR3 loop spans 11 amino acids. Germline CDR1 SNHLY, CDR2 FYNNEI. V gave up 5 bases and J gave up 4 bases, with 4 bases separating them. The CDR3 spells CASSIADTQYF. The DNA of the CDR3 is TGTGCCAGCAGTATAGCAGATACGCAGTATTTT. Full variable domain (missing parts from reference TRBV2 and TRBJ2-3): EPEVTQTPSHQVTQMGQEVILRCVPISNHLYFYWYRQILGQKVEFLVSFYNNEISEKSEIFDDQFSVERPDGSNFTLKIRSTKLEDSAMYFCASSIADTQYFGPGTRLTVL.

The chain has TRBV7-3 and TRBJ2-7; 9 positions agree with TRBD1. V was pared by 6 bases and J by 6 bases, with 15 bases of the junction left unmatched. This CDR3 is built from 16 residues. Per the germline V gene, CDR1 is SGHTA and CDR2 is FQGTGA. CDR3 amino acids: CASRGTGQGMSSEQYF. In nucleotides, the CDR3 is TGTGCCAGCAGGGGCACGGGACAGGGAATGTCTTCCGAGCAGTACTTC.

The chain carries TRBV4-1 and TRBJ2-1, with D possibly matching TRBD2 (7 bases). This CDR3 is 17 amino acids long. V was trimmed by 3 bases and J by 2 bases, leaving 17 bases between them. Germline loops: CDR1 MGHRA, CDR2 YSYEKL. This CDR3 is CASSQGGRTGTYNEQFF. DNA of the CDR3: TGCGCCAGCAGCCAGGGGGGGCGCACAGGGACCTACAATGAGCAGTTCTTC.

The chain is built from TRBV5-1 and TRBJ2-2; 9 bases fit TRBD1. Germline trimming cut 3 bases from V and 6 bases from J; bases unmatched to any gene: 9. CDR3 length: 16 residues. Germline CDR1 SGHRS, CDR2 YFSETQ. For the CDR3, the DNA is TGCGCCAGCAGCTCGTCTCCGGGACAGGGTTCCGGGGAGCTGTTTTTT. Encoded protein: CASSSSPGQGSGELFF. The full variable domain, rest sourced from reference TRBV5-1 and TRBJ2-2, is KAGVTQTPRYLIKTRGQQVTLSCSPISGHRSVSWYQQTPGQGLQFLFEYFSETQRNKGNFPGRFSGRQFSNSRSEMNVSTLELGDSALYLCASSSSPGQGSGELFFGEGSRLTVL.

The chain links TRBV5-6 to TRBJ2-7; D is unresolved. The CDR3 contains 16 residues. V shed 4 bases and J shed 0 bases, with 17 bases lying between them. The germline V gene has CDR1 SGHDT and CDR2 YYEEEE. CDR3 bases: TGTGCCAGCAGCGTCACCCCCTTCCCATCCTCCTACGAGCAGTACTTC. This translates into CASSVTPFPSSYEQYF.

The chain is built from TRBV10-1 and TRBJ2-7, with 9 bases aligning to TRBD1. Germline V lookup: CDR1 WNHNN, CDR2 SYGVQD (reference sequence). The length of the CDR3 is 14 residues. The ends lost 6 bases at V and 4 bases at J; junction bases unmatched: 7. The CDR3 sequence: CASSRDRARYEQYF. The CDR3 nucleotides read TGCGCCAGCAGCCGGGACAGGGCTAGGTACGAGCAGTACTTC.

V usage is TRBV7-2 and J usage is TRBJ2-7; a weak D match, TRBD1 (6 bases). The CDR3 covers 14 residues. Trimming shortened V by 4 bases and J by 5 bases, and 15 bases separated the two germline ends. The V gene's germline CDR1 is SGHTA and CDR2 FQGNSA. The CDR3 sequence is CASSSPPWGHEQYF. CDR3 coding DNA: TGTGCCAGCAGCTCCCCACCCTGGGGGCACGAGCAGTACTTC.